Presented here are 19 T cell receptor beta chains from one specimen sequenced in a study of shared clonotypes between healthy human individuals. Some clones are missing from TCRdb's copy, which holds only in-frame ones; the method was immunoSEQ multiplex PCR. The sample comprises over a million clones, around 82% of which are singletons, and around 0.61% rests with the top ten. Sequenced material: memory CD4+ T cells from PBMCs. Subset here: CD45RA-negative fraction. The source is a man aged 18 to 35 in good health. Some clones in this sample may be carry-over from other donors' samples.

The chain carries TRBV6-5 and TRBJ1-1; D not resolved. Germline V CDR1 and CDR2: MNHEY, SVGAGI. This CDR3 is built from 12 residues. V was cut by 6 bases and J by 4 bases, with 9 bases left in between. CDR3 DNA: TGTGCCAGCAGCGTGGGGAGCACTGAAGCTTTCTTT. It encodes CASSVGSTEAFF.

The J gene is TRBJ2-3, the V gene TRBV4-1; D unresolved. Germline V gene data show CDR1 as MGHRA and CDR2 as YSYEKL. There are 15 residues in the CDR3. Deletions cut 2 bases from V and 4 bases from J, with 13 bases between. The CDR3 is CASSQIVLVPDTQYF. CDR3 nucleotide sequence: TGCGCCAGCAGCCAAATCGTATTAGTTCCAGATACGCAGTATTTT.

The chain is built from TRBV29-1 and TRBJ2-5; 14 bases align to TRBD2. Germline V gives CDR1 SQVTM, CDR2 ANQGSEA. Germline trimming cut 6 bases from V and 4 bases from J; bases unmatched to any gene: 4. The CDR3 has 14 amino acids. CDR3 nucleotide sequence: TGCAGCGTCACGGGACTAGCGGGAGTAGAGACCCAGTACTTC. Amino acid sequence: CSVTGLAGVETQYF.

In the case of this clone: Without the conserved terminal phenylalanine or tryptophan, this CDR3 likely stems from a read error. The DNA is omitted, as the CDR3 cannot be located on it reliably, and the CDR3 follows TCRdb's listing. V usage is TRBV27 and J usage is TRBJ2-7; the DNA was not used to check the table's D call, TRBD2. With termini counted, the CDR3 has 9 amino acids. Germline V CDR1 and CDR2: MNHEY, SMNVEV (reference sequence). The CDR3 is CASSLLGYL.

This clone came up a few times. CDR3 nucleotides: TGCAGCGCCACGACAGTTGGGGGAGGCGAGCAGTACTTC. This encodes CSATTVGGGEQYF. This rearrangement joins TRBV29-1 to TRBJ2-5; TRBD2 might be the D (6 bases). TRBJ2-7 explains the end of the DNA better; the J call may be wrong. Germline lookup yields CDR1 SQVTM and CDR2 ANQGSEA. CDR3 length: 13 residues.

The sample holds one count of this clone. A read error is possible here, since a much larger clone lies one base away. This specimen includes other DNA sequences encoding the same CDR3. The chain employs TRBV20-1 and TRBJ2-3, with no clear D. Germline CDR1 DFQATT, CDR2 SNEGSKA (reference sequence). The CDR3 is 11 residues long. The V and J ends lost 3 bases and 6 bases respectively, with 7 bases between them. The CDR3 here is CSASLGDTQYF. The CDR3 DNA reads as TGCAGTGCTAGTTTGGGGGATACGCAGTATTTT.

On this clone itself: Additional DNA sequences in this sample encode the identical CDR3. V usage is TRBV5-1 and J usage is TRBJ1-1; D gene uncertain. V lost 2 bases and J lost 5, with 10 bases in between. Germline CDR1 is SGHRS and CDR2 is YFSETQ. The CDR3 spans 13 residues. DNA for the CDR3: TGCGCCAGCAGCTTCGGACGAGAGACTGAAGCTTTCTTT. It yields the protein CASSFGRETEAFF.

The chain is built from TRBV6-6 and TRBJ2-3; D unclear. Trimming took 4 bases from V and 2 from J, leaving 4 bases between them. CDR1 is MNHNY and CDR2 is SVGAGI in the germline V gene (reference sequence). The CDR3 contains 12 residues. The CDR3 loop reads CASSSHTDTQYF. The CDR3 coding sequence is TGTGCCAGCAGTTCGCACACAGATACGCAGTATTTT.

The gene calls are TRBV10-3 and TRBJ2-7; 9 positions match TRBD2. From germline, CDR1 is ENHRY and CDR2 SYGVKD. The J segment lost 0 bases and the V segment lost 4 bases, leaving 4 bases of the junction unmatched. CDR3 length: 15 amino acids. The CDR3 here is CAISATSGSSYEQYF. The CDR3, as DNA: TGTGCCATCAGTGCGACTAGCGGAAGCTCCTACGAGCAGTACTTC.

Remarks on this clone: The sample carries other DNA sequences with the same CDR3. The gene calls are TRBV19 and TRBJ1-5; D unresolved. CDR3 length: 15 amino acids. Germline assignment: CDR1 LNHDA and CDR2 SQIVND (reference sequence). V was cut by 3 bases and J by 1 base, with 10 bases left in between. CDR3 sequence reads: CASSIGGHSNQPQHF. DNA of the CDR3: TGTGCCAGTAGTATCGGCGGCCACAGCAATCAGCCCCAGCATTTT. Together with reference TRBV19 and TRBJ1-5, the CDR3 gives the full variable domain: DGGITQSPKYLFRKEGQNVTLSCEQNLNHDAMYWYRQDPGQGLRLIYYSQIVNDFQKGDIAEGYSVSREKKESFPLTVTSAQKNPTAFYLCASSIGGHSNQPQHFGDGTRLSIL.

This clone was detected only once. The chain has TRBV7-2 and TRBJ1-2, with 7 positions matching TRBD1. Germline trimming cut 4 bases from V and 2 bases from J; bases unmatched to any gene: 13. The CDR3 length is 17 residues. Looked up from germline, CDR1 is SGHTA and CDR2 is FQGNSA. CDR3 in DNA: TGTGCCAGCAGCTCTCAAGTCACAGGGGCGACCAACTATGGCTACACCTTC. This gives the protein CASSSQVTGATNYGYTF.

The V gene is TRBV6-5, the J gene TRBJ1-1; D unresolved. Trimming removed 0 bases at V and 1 base at J, with 9 bases between. The germline V gene has CDR1 MNHEY and CDR2 SVGAGI. The length of the CDR3 is 15 residues. The CDR3 nucleotides read TGTGCCAGCAGTTACTCGGTCCCCTGGAACACTGAAGCTTTCTTT. Residues: CASSYSVPWNTEAFF.

For this clone: Within the sample, other DNA sequences also encode this same CDR3. This rearrangement joins TRBV27 to TRBJ2-7; D unclear. This CDR3 region has 11 residues. The germline V gene has CDR1 MNHEY and CDR2 SMNVEV (reference sequence). The V and J ends lost 2 bases and 4 bases respectively, with 3 bases between them. DNA for the CDR3: TGTGCCAGCAGTTTAGGGTACGAGCAGTACTTC. Its protein product is CASSLGYEQYF.

This clone was found once. The chain has TRBV27 and TRBJ1-1, with D perhaps TRBD1 (5 bases). The CDR3 sequence is 13 residues long. Between the trimmed V and J ends, which lost 7 bases and 1 base, there was a span of 10 bases. Per germline, CDR1 MNHEY and CDR2 SMNVEV (reference sequence). CDR3 sequence reads: CASKTDRNTEAFF. The CDR3 DNA is TGTGCCAGCAAGACCGACAGGAACACTGAAGCTTTCTTT.

This CDR3 reads CASSHYPSGDYEQYF. The CDR3 DNA sequence: TGTGCCAGCAGTCACTACCCTAGCGGAGACTACGAGCAGTACTTC. The chain couples TRBV6-1 to TRBJ2-7; 7 bases map to TRBD2. The CDR3 has 15 amino acids. Germline CDR1 is MNHNS and CDR2 is SASEGT. With 5 bases clipped from V and 3 bases from J, the junction kept 10 bases outside the gene matches.

The chain recombines TRBV7-2 with TRBJ2-1, with D tentatively TRBD1 or TRBD2 (6 bases each). The CDR3 is made up of 16 amino acids. Germline CDR1 SGHTA, CDR2 FQGNSA. The ends were cut back, 6 bases at V and 5 bases at J, with 20 bases in the middle. In nucleotides, the CDR3 is TGTGCCAGCAGACAAGCCTCGGGGGCCGTGAACAATGAGCAGTTCTTC. The encoded protein is CASRQASGAVNNEQFF.

V is TRBV2 and J is TRBJ1-1; TRBD1 is a possible D gene (5 bases). In germline, CDR1 is SNHLY, CDR2 FYNNEI. CDR3 length equals 13 residues. Trimming stripped 4 bases from V and 2 bases from J, with 8 bases between. This CDR3 is CASSGTPNTEAFF. In DNA, the CDR3 is TGTGCCAGCAGTGGGACACCCAACACTGAAGCTTTCTTT. The full variable domain, completed using reference TRBV2 and TRBJ1-1, is EPEVTQTPSHQVTQMGQEVILRCVPISNHLYFYWYRQILGQKVEFLVSFYNNEISEKSEIFDDQFSVERPDGSNFTLKIRSTKLEDSAMYFCASSGTPNTEAFFGQGTRLTVV.

This clone was detected only a few times. The chain carries TRBV20-1 and TRBJ2-1; the D gene is possibly TRBD1 (5 bases). Between the trimmed V and J ends, which lost 7 bases and 6 bases, there was a span of 7 bases. The CDR3 runs 10 residues. Germline-derived CDR1 and CDR2 are DFQATT and SNEGSKA (reference sequence). CDR3: CSGQGNEQFF. DNA of the CDR3: TGCAGTGGGCAGGGCAATGAGCAGTTCTTC.

In its sample, this clone was seen once. The chain employs TRBV28 and TRBJ1-4; TRBD1 might be the D (5 bases). Per germline, CDR1 MDHEN and CDR2 SYDVKM. This CDR3 has 16 amino acids. V was pared by 4 bases and J by 8 bases, with 20 bases between. For the CDR3, the DNA is TGTGCCAGCAGTTCCCCGGGGGACCCCGGGCTCGAAAAACTGTTTTTT. Translated, it gives CASSSPGDPGLEKLFF.